This TCR beta chain was documented in a study of tumor-infiltrating lymphocytes in primary liver carcinoma. About the research overall: Sequenced samples came back with roughly 3.5 to 7.5 million productive TCRbeta reads, and the counts looked alike across tissue types.

With 500 ng total RNA as template and a constant-region primer, TCR beta cDNA was made. The TCR beta library was amplified through three nested multiplex PCR rounds in a modified ARM-PCR procedure. Rounds one and two of PCR, each of approximately 11 cycles, were primed with TRBV1-TRBV30 forward primers and a C-beta reverse primer. MiXCR was run by TCRdb on the multiplex PCR reads, yielding one entry per CDR3 protein. This table holds roughly 200,000 distinct CDR3 sequences, approximately 86% found once. Regarding the study as a whole: Overlap between tumor regions exceeded overlap of tumor with adjacent tissue or blood.

Co-extracted RNA and DNA came from about 19-30 mg of unsorted bulk tissue. Comment on this clonotype: Its antigen is currently unknown.

Per germline, CDR1 SQVTM and CDR2 ANQGSEA. The CDR3 loop spans 16 amino acids. Sequenced sample: tumor tissue from primary liver carcinoma. The source of this sequence is a man between 40 and 49 years old with primary liver carcinoma and hepatitis B virus infection. The chain couples TRBV29-1 to TRBJ2-7, with D perhaps matching TRBD1 or TRBD2 (5 bases each). The CDR3, as DNA: TGCAGGGCCATGACTTCTGGGACGGGCACTCCATATGAGCAGTACTTC. This gives the protein CRAMTSGTGTPYEQYF.